This T cell receptor beta chain was sequenced in a study of OX40 agonist ivuxolimab in advanced cancers. This clone is a singleton in its sample. Trimming shortened V by 4 bases and J by 1 base, and 13 bases separated the two germline ends. The CDR3 consists of 15 residues. Germline V gene sequence: CDR1 SEHNR, CDR2 FQNEAQ (reference sequence). Libraries were prepared by immunoSEQ multiplex PCR; TCRdb keeps only in-frame clonotypes and omits some of them. The sample lists tens of thousands of clones, approximately 94% occurring once. The receptor was derived from an adult with an advanced solid tumor such as melanoma, head and neck, liver or kidney cancer. The sample in question was CD4+ or CD8+ T cells sorted from blood, obtained in a trial of the OX40 agonist ivuxolimab. This sequence joins TRBV7-9 and TRBJ2-5; a possible D gene is TRBD1 (6 bases). CDR3 amino acids: CASSSTGQFQETQYF. For the CDR3, the DNA is TGTGCCAGCAGCTCCACCGGACAGTTCCAAGAGACCCAGTACTTC.